The T cell receptor beta chain described here comes from a study of cytomegalovirus exposure and HLA in healthy donors. The study ran its PCR with 60 Vbeta and 13 Jbeta primers. Here immunoSEQ multiplex PCR was the method, and the copy in TCRdb shows in-frame clones only, minus some. Among some 150,000 clones listed, roughly four fifths were seen once. Study outcomes and limitations: Reported results showed that the classifier diagnosed cytomegalovirus status with high specificity and sensitivity. Sequencing likely generated an artifact that appeared as a cluster of highly shared sequence variants. Cytomegalovirus association was listed for around 180 TCR beta chains.

J gave up 4 bases and V 1 base, and 18 bases lay outside the gene matches. CDR3 length equals 20 residues. The V gene's germline CDR1 is PRHDT and CDR2 FYEKMQ (reference sequence). In the case of this clone: Its cognate antigen is unknown.

Material: PBMCs. The source is a man between 18 and 35 years old in good health and CMV-seropositive. This chain links TRBV13 with TRBJ2-2; TRBD1 matches at 7 bases. The CDR3, as DNA: TGTGCCAGCAGCTTAGCCCTTCAAGGGACAGACAACCCTTTCACCGGGGAGCTGTTTTTT. Its translation is CASSLALQGTDNPFTGELFF.